A selection of T cell receptor beta chains follows, all from one sample in a study of T cell responses to AZD1222 COVID-19 vaccine. Here immunoSEQ multiplex PCR was the method, and the copy in TCRdb shows in-frame clones only, minus some. The data contain some 150,000 clones, over 70% of them singletons. The material sequenced was peripheral blood, taken 28 days after the second AZD1222 dose. The receptors stem from an adult who received the AZD1222 COVID-19 vaccine. Each CDR3 is given with its conserved first and last residue. A D gene is named only where the DNA matches it firmly. Clone size is shown for a subset of rows, as once, few, many or a class of expanded clone.

d_call | j_call | v_call | clone_size | cdr3_nt | cdr3_aa
- | TRBJ2-5 | TRBV29-1 | once | TGCAGCGTTGTTACTAGCCGGATTGAGACCCAGTACTTC | CSVVTSRIETQYF
- | TRBJ2-2 | TRBV30 | - | TGTGCCTGGAACAGTTTTTATTCGGGAAGTGCCGGGGAGCTGTTTTTT | CAWNSFYSGSAGELFF
TRBD2 | TRBJ2-1 | TRBV28 | - | TGTGCCAGCAGTTACCGACTAGCGGGAGGAGAATTTGAGCAGTTCTTC | CASSYRLAGGEFEQFF
- | TRBJ2-5 | TRBV7-2 | - | TGTGCCAGCAGTCAGGCCGAACTACTCCAAGAGACCCAGTACTTC | CASSQAELLQETQYF
- | TRBJ1-5 | TRBV19 | - | TGTGCCAGTAGCCCCGACACGTTCAATCAGCCCCAGCATTTT | CASSPDTFNQPQHF
- | TRBJ2-7 | TRBV18 | - | TGTGCCAGCTCACGTAGAGGCGAGCAGTACTTC | CASSRRGEQYF
- | TRBJ2-3 | TRBV30 | - | TGTGCCTGGGCCCAGGAGGGCGCGCAGTATTTT | CAWAQEGAQYF
TRBD1 | TRBJ1-1 | TRBV6-2/TRBV6-3 | - | TGTGCCAGCAGTTACTCGGACAGGGGGCAGAGGAACACTGAAGCTTTCTTT | CASSYSDRGQRNTEAFF
- | TRBJ2-2 | TRBV19 | - | TGTGCCAGTAGTATCGGGGAAGTCGGGGAGCTGTTTTTT | CASSIGEVGELFF
- | TRBJ2-1 | TRBV28 | - | TGTGCCAGCAGTAGCAGGGGGGACTACAATGAGCAGTTCTTC | CASSSRGDYNEQFF
TRBD1 | TRBJ2-1 | TRBV9 | - | TGTGCCAGCAGCCCCCGGGACAGACAACCCCAGGGTGAGCAGTTCTTC | CASSPRDRQPQGEQFF
TRBD2 | TRBJ2-3 | TRBV9 | - | TGTGCCAGCAGCGTAGCCGGGACTAGCGCCGATACGCAGTATTTT | CASSVAGTSADTQYF
TRBD2 | TRBJ2-3 | TRBV5-1 | - | TGCGCCAGCCGGGAGGGCACAGATACGCAGTATTTT | CASREGTDTQYF
- | TRBJ1-2 | TRBV5-4 | once | TGTGCCAGCAGCTTGTTAGGTTATGGCTACACCTTC | CASSLLGYGYTF
TRBD1 | TRBJ1-5 | TRBV18 | - | TGTGCCAGCTCACCGGACAGGGGAGGCAATCAGCCCCAGCATTTT | CASSPDRGGNQPQHF
- | TRBJ2-6 | TRBV7-2 | - | TGTGCCAGCAGCTTAGAGGGACTTCTCTTCGGGGCCAACGTCCTGACTTTC | CASSLEGLLFGANVLTF
- | TRBJ1-1 | TRBV5-4 | - | TGTGCCAGCAGCTCGATGCAACATGGGAACACTGAAGCTTTCTTT | CASSSMQHGNTEAFF